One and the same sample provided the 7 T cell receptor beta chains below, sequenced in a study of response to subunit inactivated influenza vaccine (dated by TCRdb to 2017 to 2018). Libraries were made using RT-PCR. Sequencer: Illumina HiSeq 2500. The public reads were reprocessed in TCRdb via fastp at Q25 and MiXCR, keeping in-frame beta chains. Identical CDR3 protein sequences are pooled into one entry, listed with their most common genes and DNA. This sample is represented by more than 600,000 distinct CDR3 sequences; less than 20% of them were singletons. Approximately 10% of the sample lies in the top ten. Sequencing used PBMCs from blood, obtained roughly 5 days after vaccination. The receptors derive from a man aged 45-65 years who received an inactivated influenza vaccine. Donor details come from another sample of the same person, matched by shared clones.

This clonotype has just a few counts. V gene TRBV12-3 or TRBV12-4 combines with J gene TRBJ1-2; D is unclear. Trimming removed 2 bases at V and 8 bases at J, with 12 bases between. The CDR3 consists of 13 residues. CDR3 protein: CASSLMGGWGYTF. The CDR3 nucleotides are TGTGCCAGCAGTTTAATGGGAGGTTGGGGCTACACCTTC.

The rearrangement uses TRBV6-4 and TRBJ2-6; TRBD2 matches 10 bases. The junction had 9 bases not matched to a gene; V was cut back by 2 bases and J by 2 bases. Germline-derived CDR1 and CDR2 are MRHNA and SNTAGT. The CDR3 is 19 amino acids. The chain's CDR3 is CASSDLQSGGAPGANVLTF. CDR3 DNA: TGTGCCAGCAGTGACCTTCAAAGCGGGGGGGCACCTGGGGCCAACGTCCTGACTTTC.

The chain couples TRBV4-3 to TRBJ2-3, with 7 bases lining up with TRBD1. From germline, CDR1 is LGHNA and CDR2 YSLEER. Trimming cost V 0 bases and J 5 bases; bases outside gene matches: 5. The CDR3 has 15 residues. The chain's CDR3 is CASSQDPGGIDTQYF. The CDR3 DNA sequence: TGCGCCAGCAGCCAAGATCCAGGGGGAATAGATACGCAGTATTTT.

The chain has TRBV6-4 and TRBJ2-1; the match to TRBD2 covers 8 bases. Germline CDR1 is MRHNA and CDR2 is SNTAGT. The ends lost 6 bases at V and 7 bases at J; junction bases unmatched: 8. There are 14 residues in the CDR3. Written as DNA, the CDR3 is TGTGCCAGCAGCCCGGGACTAGGTTTTAATGAGCAGTTCTTC. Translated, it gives CASSPGLGFNEQFF.

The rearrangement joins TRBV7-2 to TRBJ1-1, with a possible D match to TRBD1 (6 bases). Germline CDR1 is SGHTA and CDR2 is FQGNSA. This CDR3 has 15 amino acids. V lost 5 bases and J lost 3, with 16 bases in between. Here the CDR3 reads CASSLQGTIDTEAFF. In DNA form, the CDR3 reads TGTGCCAGCAGCCTACAGGGTACTATAGACACTGAAGCTTTCTTT.

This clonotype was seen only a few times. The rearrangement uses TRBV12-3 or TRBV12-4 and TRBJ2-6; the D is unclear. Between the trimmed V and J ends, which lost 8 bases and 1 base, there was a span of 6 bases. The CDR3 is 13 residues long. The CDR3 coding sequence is TGTGCCAGCTGCCAATCTGGGGCCAACGTCCTGACTTTC. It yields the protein CASCQSGANVLTF.

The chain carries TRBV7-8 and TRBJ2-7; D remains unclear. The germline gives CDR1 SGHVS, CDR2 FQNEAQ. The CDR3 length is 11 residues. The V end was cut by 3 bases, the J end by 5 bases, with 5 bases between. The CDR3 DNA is TGTGCCAGCAGCTTCTCGAACGAGCAGTACTTC. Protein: CASSFSNEQYF.